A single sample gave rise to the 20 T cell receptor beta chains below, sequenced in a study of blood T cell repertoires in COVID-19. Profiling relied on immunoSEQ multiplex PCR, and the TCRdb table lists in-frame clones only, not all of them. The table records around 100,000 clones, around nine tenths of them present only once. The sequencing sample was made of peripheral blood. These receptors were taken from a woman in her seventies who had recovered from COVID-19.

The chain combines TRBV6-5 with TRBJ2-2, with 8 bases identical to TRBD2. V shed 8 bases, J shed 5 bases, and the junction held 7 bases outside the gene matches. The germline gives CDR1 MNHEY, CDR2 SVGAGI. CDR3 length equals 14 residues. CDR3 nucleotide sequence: TGTGCCAGCCGAGCCAAGCGGGAGACCGGGGAGCTGTTTTTT. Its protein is CASRAKRETGELFF.

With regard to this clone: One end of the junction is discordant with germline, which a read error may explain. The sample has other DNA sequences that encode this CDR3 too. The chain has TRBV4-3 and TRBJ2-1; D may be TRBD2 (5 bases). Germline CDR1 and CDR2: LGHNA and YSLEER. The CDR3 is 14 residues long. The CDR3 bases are TGCGCCAGCAGTCAAGAGAGCAGGACTTATGAGCAGTTCTTC. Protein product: CASSQESRTYEQFF.

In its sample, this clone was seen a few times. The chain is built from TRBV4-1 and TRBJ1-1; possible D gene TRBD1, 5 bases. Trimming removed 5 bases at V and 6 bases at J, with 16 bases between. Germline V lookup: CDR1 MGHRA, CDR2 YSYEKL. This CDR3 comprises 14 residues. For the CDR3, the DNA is TGCGCCAGCAGCTCCCTCGGGCAGGGCGCTGAAGCTTTCTTT. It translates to CASSSLGQGAEAFF.

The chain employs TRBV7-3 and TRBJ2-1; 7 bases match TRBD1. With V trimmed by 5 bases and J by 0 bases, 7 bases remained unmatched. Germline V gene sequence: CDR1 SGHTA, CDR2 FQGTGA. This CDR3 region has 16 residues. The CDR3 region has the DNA TGTGCCAGCAGCCCGCTACAGGGGAGCTCCTACAATGAGCAGTTCTTC. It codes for CASSPLQGSSYNEQFF.

The CDR3 nucleotides are TGTGCCAGCAGTTCGACCGGACAGGGGGGAGGCTACACCTTC. Its translation: CASSSTGQGGGYTF. This sequence joins TRBV6-5 and TRBJ1-2; 10 positions agree with TRBD1. Germline loops: CDR1 MNHEY, CDR2 SVGAGI. The V and J ends lost 4 bases and 8 bases, in that order; junction bases with no gene match: 7. The length of the CDR3 is 14 residues.

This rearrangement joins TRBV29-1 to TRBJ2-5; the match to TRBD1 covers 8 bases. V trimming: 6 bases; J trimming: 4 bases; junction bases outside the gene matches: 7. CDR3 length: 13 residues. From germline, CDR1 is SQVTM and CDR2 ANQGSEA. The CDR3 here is CSVRQGLRETQYF. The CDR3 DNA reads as TGCAGCGTGCGACAGGGGTTGAGAGAGACCCAGTACTTC.

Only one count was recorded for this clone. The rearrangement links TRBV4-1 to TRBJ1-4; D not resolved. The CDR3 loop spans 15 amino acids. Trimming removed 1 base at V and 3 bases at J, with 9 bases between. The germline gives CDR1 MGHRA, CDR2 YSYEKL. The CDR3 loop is CASSQAPAANEKLFF. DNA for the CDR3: TGCGCCAGCAGCCAAGCCCCGGCGGCTAATGAAAAACTGTTTTTT.

CDR3 nucleotide sequence: TGTGCCAGCAGCCCCCATAGAGATTCACCCCTCCACTTT. Translation: CASSPHRDSPLHF. V and J are TRBV3-1 (or the pseudogene TRBV3-2) and TRBJ1-6; D unresolved. Trimming removed 4 bases from V and 8 bases from J, with 9 bases in between. CDR3 size: 13 residues. CDR1 is LGHDT, CDR2 YNNKEL, per germline (reference sequence).

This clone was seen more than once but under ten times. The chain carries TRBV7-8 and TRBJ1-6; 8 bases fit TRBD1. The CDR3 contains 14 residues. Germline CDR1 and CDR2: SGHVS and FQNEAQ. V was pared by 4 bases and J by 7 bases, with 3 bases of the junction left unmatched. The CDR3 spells CASSSRQGNSPLHF. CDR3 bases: TGTGCCAGCAGCTCAAGACAGGGGAATTCACCCCTCCACTTT.

The CDR3 DNA reads TGTGCCAGCAGCTTGTCGGGAGCAGATACGCAGTATTTT. Translated, it gives CASSLSGADTQYF. The gene calls are TRBV5-6 and TRBJ2-3, with D possibly being TRBD2 (6 bases). Trimming took off 1 base at V and 4 bases at J, with 7 bases between the two ends. The CDR3 covers 13 residues. Looked up from germline, CDR1 is SGHDT and CDR2 is YYEEEE.

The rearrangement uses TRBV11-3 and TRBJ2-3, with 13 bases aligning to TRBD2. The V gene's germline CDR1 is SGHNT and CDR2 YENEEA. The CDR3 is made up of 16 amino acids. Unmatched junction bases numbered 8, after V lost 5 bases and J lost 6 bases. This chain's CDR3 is CASSLGLAGISDTQYF. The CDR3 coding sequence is TGTGCCAGCAGCCTGGGACTAGCGGGAATATCGGATACGCAGTATTTT.

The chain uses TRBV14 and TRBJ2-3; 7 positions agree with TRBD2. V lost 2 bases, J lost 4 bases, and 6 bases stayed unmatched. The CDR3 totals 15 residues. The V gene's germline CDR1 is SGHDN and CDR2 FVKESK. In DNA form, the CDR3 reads TGTGCCAGCAGCCAAAGACGGGGGAGGGCAGATACGCAGTATTTT. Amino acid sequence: CASSQRRGRADTQYF.

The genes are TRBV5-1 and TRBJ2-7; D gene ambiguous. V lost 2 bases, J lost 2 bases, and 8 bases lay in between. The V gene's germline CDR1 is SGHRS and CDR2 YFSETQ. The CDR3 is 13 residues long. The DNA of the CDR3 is TGCGCCAGCAGCTTCATCGAGACCTACGAGCAGTACTTC. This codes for CASSFIETYEQYF.

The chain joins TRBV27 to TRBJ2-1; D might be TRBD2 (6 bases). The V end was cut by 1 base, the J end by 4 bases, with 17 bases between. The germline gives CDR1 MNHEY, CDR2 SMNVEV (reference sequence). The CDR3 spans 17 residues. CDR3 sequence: CASSLWSGSGGYNEQFF. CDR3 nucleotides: TGTGCCAGCAGTTTATGGTCGGGGTCTGGGGGGTACAATGAGCAGTTCTTC.

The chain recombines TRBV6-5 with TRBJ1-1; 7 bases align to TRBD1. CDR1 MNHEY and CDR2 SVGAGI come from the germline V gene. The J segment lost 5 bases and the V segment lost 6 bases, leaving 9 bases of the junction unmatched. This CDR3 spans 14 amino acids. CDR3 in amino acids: CASRPRGRVTEAFF. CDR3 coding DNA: TGTGCCAGCAGACCTAGGGGGCGGGTTACTGAAGCTTTCTTT.

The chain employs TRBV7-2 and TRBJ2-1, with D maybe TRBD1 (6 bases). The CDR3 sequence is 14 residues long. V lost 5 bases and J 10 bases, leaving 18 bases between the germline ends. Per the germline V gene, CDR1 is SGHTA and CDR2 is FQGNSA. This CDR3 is CASSLARRGWEQFF. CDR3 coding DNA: TGTGCCAGCAGCCTCGCCCGCAGGGGATGGGAGCAGTTCTTC.

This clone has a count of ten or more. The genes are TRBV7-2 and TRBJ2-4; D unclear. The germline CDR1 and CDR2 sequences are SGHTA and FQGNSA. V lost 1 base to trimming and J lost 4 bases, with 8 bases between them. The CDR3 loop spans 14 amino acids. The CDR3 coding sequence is TGTGCCAGCAGCTTAGATCCCACTAAAAACATTCAGTACTTC. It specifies CASSLDPTKNIQYF.

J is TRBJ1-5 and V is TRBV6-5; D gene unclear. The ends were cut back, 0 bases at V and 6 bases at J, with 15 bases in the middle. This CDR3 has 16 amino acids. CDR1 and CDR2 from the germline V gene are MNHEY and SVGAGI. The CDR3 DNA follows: TGTGCCAGCAGTTACTCGAGTAGAGGGTCAGGTCAGCCCCAGCATTTT. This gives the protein CASSYSSRGSGQPQHF.

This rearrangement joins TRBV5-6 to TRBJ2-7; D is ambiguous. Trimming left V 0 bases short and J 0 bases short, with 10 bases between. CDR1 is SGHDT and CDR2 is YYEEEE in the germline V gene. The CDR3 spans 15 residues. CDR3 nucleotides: TGTGCCAGCAGCTTGGCCAGTTATGTCTCCTACGAGCAGTACTTC. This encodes CASSLASYVSYEQYF.

CDR3 DNA: TGTGCCACAGGGGACAGGGGCACTGAAAAACTGTTTTTT. It yields the protein CATGDRGTEKLFF. This chain links TRBV10-3 with TRBJ1-4; 10 bases line up with TRBD1. The ends lost 10 bases at V and 7 bases at J; junction bases unmatched: 6. The germline V gene has CDR1 ENHRY and CDR2 SYGVKD. The CDR3 sequence is 13 residues long.